The 14 T cell receptor beta chains in this list originate from one sample, sequenced in a study of shared clonotypes between healthy human individuals. Measured with immunoSEQ multiplex PCR; TCRdb has only the in-frame clones, and not every one. The sample yields around 530,000 clones, around 81% seen once. The sample comprised PBMCs. These receptors were obtained from a middle-aged woman in good health. Some clones in this sample may be carry-over from other donors' samples.

The J gene is TRBJ2-5, the V gene TRBV5-4, with 7 bases that match TRBD1. The CDR3 contains 15 residues. Germline V lookup: CDR1 SGHNT, CDR2 YYREEE (reference sequence). V lost 5 bases to trimming and J lost 1 base; unmatched junction nucleotides: 8. CDR3 residues: CASSPIAGGQETQYF. CDR3 coding DNA: TGTGCCAGCAGTCCCATTGCAGGGGGCCAAGAGACCCAGTACTTC.

The chain combines TRBV19 with TRBJ1-4; D is possibly TRBD1 (5 bases). Deletions cut 7 bases from V and 8 bases from J, with 23 bases between. The CDR3 length is 16 residues. Germline V lookup: CDR1 LNHDA, CDR2 SQIVND (reference sequence). In DNA form, the CDR3 reads TGTGCCAGTACCCCAACACATCGGGGCCCTGCGGAAAAACTGTTTTTT. It translates to CASTPTHRGPAEKLFF. Full variable domain (remainder filled in from reference TRBV19 and TRBJ1-4): DGGITQSPKYLFRKEGQNVTLSCEQNLNHDAMYWYRQDPGQGLRLIYYSQIVNDFQKGDIAEGYSVSREKKESFPLTVTSAQKNPTAFYLCASTPTHRGPAEKLFFGSGTQLSVL.

The chain recombines TRBV5-1 with TRBJ2-3; 10 bases agree with TRBD2. The CDR3 loop spans 20 amino acids. The germline CDR1 and CDR2 sequences are SGHRS and YFSETQ. V was clipped by 2 bases and J by 2 bases; unmatched bases: 17. CDR3 sequence (DNA): TGCGCCAGCAGCTTCTCTAGCGGGAGCCCCAGAAGGAGTCTCACAGATACGCAGTATTTT. Its translation: CASSFSSGSPRRSLTDTQYF.

V is TRBV5-4 and J is TRBJ2-7; TRBD2 matches 9 bases. The CDR3 contains 15 residues. Germline CDR1 reads SGHNT; CDR2 reads YYREEE (reference sequence). V lost 0 bases to trimming and J lost 4 bases; unmatched junction nucleotides: 5. The CDR3 here is CASSLGSGRGYEQYF. Written as DNA, the CDR3 is TGTGCCAGCAGCTTGGGTAGCGGGAGAGGGTACGAGCAGTACTTC. The entire variable domain, with the rest obtained from reference TRBV5-4 and TRBJ2-7, is as follows: ETGVTQSPTHLIKTRGQQVTLRCSSQSGHNTVSWYQQALGQGPQFIFQYYREEENGRGNFPPRFSGLQFPNYSSELNVNALELDDSALYLCASSLGSGRGYEQYFGPGTRLTVT.

The V call is TRBV6-1, the J call TRBJ2-2; TRBD1 matches 8 bases. CDR1 and CDR2 (germline): MNHNS, SASEGT. CDR3 length equals 14 residues. V gave up 7 bases and J gave up 4 bases; unmatched junction bases: 5. CDR3 DNA sequence: TGTGCCAGCATCGGGACAGGCATCACCGGGGAGCTGTTTTTT. This encodes CASIGTGITGELFF.

The chain recombines TRBV28 with TRBJ1-5; 7 bases are shared with TRBD1. This CDR3 is built from 15 residues. V lost 4 bases and J lost 2; bases outside the gene matches: 5. Germline CDR1 and CDR2: MDHEN and SYDVKM. The CDR3 DNA sequence: TGTGCCAGCAGTTCCCCCGGACAGGGCAATCAGCCCCAGCATTTT. Encoded protein: CASSSPGQGNQPQHF.

This chain uses TRBV2 with TRBJ1-4; D unresolved. There are 11 residues in the CDR3. In germline, CDR1 is SNHLY, CDR2 FYNNEI. Trimming removed 7 bases from V and 5 bases from J, with 5 bases in between. The CDR3 region is CASTLNEKLFF. The DNA for the CDR3 is TGTGCCAGCACCCTAAATGAAAAACTGTTTTTT.

The gene calls are TRBV4-1 and TRBJ2-2; 8 positions agree with TRBD2. The CDR3 runs 16 residues. In germline, CDR1 is MGHRA, CDR2 YSYEKL. V shed 4 bases and J 0 bases; nucleotides not matched to a gene: 4. CDR3 nucleotide sequence: TGCGCCAGCAGCCCCCCGACTAGCGCGAACACCGGGGAGCTGTTTTTT. Amino acid sequence: CASSPPTSANTGELFF.

The gene calls are TRBV28 and TRBJ2-2, with D possibly TRBD2 on 6 matching bases. CDR1 and CDR2 (germline): MDHEN, SYDVKM. Trimming took 7 bases from V and 2 from J, leaving 17 bases between them. The CDR3 extends over 16 amino acids. The CDR3 protein is CASTFPSGLNTGELFF. The CDR3 DNA reads TGTGCCAGCACCTTCCCCAGCGGACTAAACACCGGGGAGCTGTTTTTT.

The sample holds one count of this clone. The chain is built from TRBV5-1 and TRBJ1-2; 10 bases agree with TRBD1. V lost 4 bases to trimming and J lost 8 bases; unmatched junction nucleotides: 8. This CDR3 has 14 residues. Looked up from germline, CDR1 is SGHRS and CDR2 is YFSETQ. The CDR3 reads CASSPGTGAAGYTF. CDR3 DNA: TGCGCCAGCAGCCCAGGGACAGGGGCTGCGGGCTACACCTTC.

This clone appeared once. This chain uses TRBV5-6 with TRBJ2-1, with 9 bases identical to TRBD2. The CDR3 runs to 17 residues. V lost 3 bases to trimming and J lost 15 bases; unmatched junction nucleotides: 22. Germline CDR1 and CDR2: SGHDT and YYEEEE. The CDR3 nucleotides are TGTGCCAGCAGCTCCTACCGGACCGGGACTAGCCCCACATGGGGGTTCTTC. It yields the protein CASSSYRTGTSPTWGFF.

The chain links TRBV18 to TRBJ1-5, with 8 bases identical to TRBD1. CDR1 and CDR2 (germline): KGHSH, LQKENI. The V and J ends lost 3 bases and 6 bases, in that order; junction bases with no gene match: 13. This CDR3 has 17 amino acids. In DNA form, the CDR3 reads TGTGCCAGCTCACCCTTTGGAGGGACAGGTAACGGTCAGCCCCAGCATTTT. This translates into CASSPFGGTGNGQPQHF.

As regards this clone: With a much larger clone just one base away, this may be a read error. The chain combines TRBV5-6 with TRBJ2-6; D possibly corresponds to TRBD1 (5 bases). Germline assignment: CDR1 SGHDT and CDR2 YYEEEE. CDR3 length: 15 residues. The CDR3 loop reads CASSLGVSGANVLAF. DNA of the CDR3: TGTGCCAGCAGCTTGGGTGTCTCTGGGGCCAACGTCCTGGCTTTC.

The J gene is TRBJ1-2, the V gene TRBV29-1; 7 bases map to TRBD1. Germline assignment: CDR1 SQVTM and CDR2 ANQGSEA. With V trimmed by 8 bases and J by 8 bases, 11 bases remained unmatched. The CDR3 is 12 residues long. CDR3 nucleotide sequence: TGCAGCATAAGGACAGGTTCGGACGGCTACACCTTC. Encoded protein: CSIRTGSDGYTF. Supplemented by reference TRBV29-1 and TRBJ1-2, the full variable domain reads SAVISQKPSRDICQRGTSLTIQCQVDSQVTMMFWYRQQPGQSLTLIATANQGSEATYESGFVIDKFPISRPNLTFSTLTVSNMSPEDSSIYLCSIRTGSDGYTFGSGTRLTVV.